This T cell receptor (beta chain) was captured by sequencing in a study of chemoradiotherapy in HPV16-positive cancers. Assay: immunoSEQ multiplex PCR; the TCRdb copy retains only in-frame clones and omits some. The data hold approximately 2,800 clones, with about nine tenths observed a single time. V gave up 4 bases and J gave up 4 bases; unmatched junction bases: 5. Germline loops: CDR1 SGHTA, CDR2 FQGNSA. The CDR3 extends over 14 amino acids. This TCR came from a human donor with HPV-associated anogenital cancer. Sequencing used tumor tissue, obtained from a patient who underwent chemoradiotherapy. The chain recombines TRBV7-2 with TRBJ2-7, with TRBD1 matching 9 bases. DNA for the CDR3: TGTGCCAGCAGCTCGGACAGGGGTTCGTACGAGCAGTACTTC. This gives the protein CASSSDRGSYEQYF.